This is a list of T cell receptor beta chains from one sample in a study of T cells in Graves' hyperthyroidism and ophthalmopathy. TCRdb recomputed calls from the multiplex PCR reads with MiXCR, one row per CDR3 protein. The sample gives under 350,000 distinct CDR3 sequences, 25% of which show up once; approximately 30% is in the top ten. The sequencing sample was made of blood. The receptors come from a man aged 40-50 years with Graves' hyperthyroidism that later progressed to Graves' ophthalmopathy. The CDR3 runs from the conserved cysteine through the conserved F or W. Each record gives: J gene, CDR3 length, clone size, V gene, D gene, CDR3 protein, CDR3 DNA. The D gene is left open where the match is weak. Only some rows state a clone size, as once, few, many or a class for expanded clones.

TRBJ2-2	16	.	TRBV12-3/TRBV12-4	TRBD2	CASSFGLAVNTGELFF	TGTGCCAGCAGTTTCGGACTAGCGGTAAACACCGGGGAGCTGTTTTTT
TRBJ2-7	13	many	TRBV28	.	CASSGRVTYEQYF	TGTGCCAGCAGTGGTCGCGTGACCTACGAGCAGTACTTC
TRBJ2-7	14	many	TRBV10-2	TRBD2	CVTSDPGGPFKQYF	TGCGTCACCTCAGATCCGGGAGGGCCGTTCAAGCAGTACTTC
TRBJ1-2	14	many	TRBV5-1	.	CASSLGRVGSGYTF	TGCGCCAGCAGCTTGGGTCGGGTAGGGAGCGGCTACACCTTC
TRBJ2-7	15	many	TRBV19	TRBD1	CASSIGQATDYEQYF	TGTGCCAGTAGTATCGGACAGGCCACCGATTACGAGCAGTACTTC
TRBJ2-5	15	many	TRBV2	TRBD1	CASRGTYRGGETQYF	TGTGCCAGCAGGGGTACCTACAGGGGCGGAGAGACCCAGTACTTC
TRBJ1-1	11	many	TRBV7-9	.	CASSLGRDGIF	TGTGCCAGCAGCTTAGGCAGGGACGGGATCTTT
TRBJ2-5	11	.	TRBV25-1	.	CASNLDETQYF	TGTGCCAGCAACCTCGACGAGACCCAGTACTTC
TRBJ2-7	14	many	TRBV6-2/TRBV6-3	.	CASSYPTGSYEQYF	TGTGCCAGCAGTTACCCGACAGGCTCCTACGAGCAGTACTTC
TRBJ2-7	15	few	TRBV6-2/TRBV6-3	TRBD2	CASSPDPVTSHEQYF	TGTGCCAGCAGTCCAGACCCAGTGACTAGCCACGAGCAGTACTTC
TRBJ2-7	14	many	TRBV12-3/TRBV12-4	.	CASSRGGITYEQYF	TGTGCCAGCAGCCGTGGTGGGATTACCTACGAGCAGTACTTC
TRBJ1-5	16	many	TRBV6-5	TRBD1	CASSYSRTGRNQPQHF	TGTGCCAGCAGTTACTCCCGGACAGGACGGAATCAGCCCCAGCATTTT
TRBJ1-2	12	many	TRBV20-1	TRBD1	CSAGLDRAGHTF	TGCAGTGCTGGTCTTGACAGGGCGGGTCACACCTTC
TRBJ2-2	17	many	TRBV28	.	CASSSPPLAPNTGELFF	TGTGCCAGCAGTTCCCCCCCGCTAGCGCCGAACACCGGGGAGCTGTTTTTT
TRBJ1-5	16	many	TRBV6-5	.	CASSSRREYSNQPQHF	TGTGCCAGCAGTTCGAGACGGGAGTATAGCAATCAGCCCCAGCATTTT
TRBJ2-7	15	many	TRBV25-1	TRBD2	CASRATSGRLAEQYF	TGTGCCAGCAGAGCGACTAGCGGGAGACTAGCGGAGCAGTACTTC
TRBJ2-3	19	many	TRBV20-1	.	CSARPFGSRDKISTDTQYF	TGCAGTGCTAGACCTTTCGGCAGCCGGGACAAAATTAGCACAGATACGCAGTATTTT
TRBJ1-1	17	.	TRBV7-8	TRBD1	CASSFYRGREVNTEAFF	TGTGCCAGCAGCTTTTACAGGGGGCGCGAGGTGAACACTGAAGCTTTCTTT
TRBJ2-6	13	.	TRBV20-1	.	CSAVGSGANVLTF	TGCAGTGCCGTCGGCTCTGGGGCCAACGTCCTGACTTTC
TRBJ2-4	14	.	TRBV12-5	.	CASAKGGGENIQYF	TGTGCTAGTGCTAAGGGTGGCGGAGAAAACATTCAGTACTTC
TRBJ2-7	14	many	TRBV2	.	CASMRDSNYYEQYF	TGTGCCAGCATGCGGGACAGTAACTACTACGAGCAGTACTTC
TRBJ2-7	14	many	TRBV27	.	CASSYLPGPYEQYF	TGTGCCAGCAGTTATCTACCGGGACCCTACGAGCAGTACTTC
TRBJ2-2	14	many	TRBV7-9	TRBD1	CASSSGQGLGELFF	TGTGCCAGCAGTTCGGGACAGGGACTCGGGGAGCTGTTTTTT
TRBJ1-5	16	once	TRBV28	TRBD1	CASSIIGQGTSQPQHF	TGTGCCAGCAGTATAATAGGACAGGGGACCTCTCAGCCCCAGCATTTT
TRBJ2-7	17	.	TRBV12-5	TRBD2	CASGLVTSGRGLYEQYF	TGTGCTAGTGGTTTGGTAACTAGCGGGAGGGGGTTATACGAGCAGTACTTC
TRBJ2-1	17	.	TRBV18	TRBD2	CASSPTWRTSGTTEQFF	TGTGCCAGCTCACCAACTTGGAGGACTAGCGGCACGACGGAGCAGTTCTTC
TRBJ2-7	15	many	TRBV18	.	CASSLGEATSYEQYF	TGTGCCAGCTCACTGGGGGAGGCGACCTCCTACGAGCAGTACTTC
TRBJ2-5	15	.	TRBV20-1	TRBD1	CSARGLGTGIKTQYF	TGCAGTGCTAGAGGCCTGGGGACAGGGATAAAGACCCAGTACTTC
TRBJ1-2	15	many	TRBV7-9	.	CASSPSGGLSSGYTF	TGTGCCAGCAGCCCCAGTGGGGGGCTCTCCTCTGGGTACACCTTC
TRBJ2-7	15	many	TRBV10-3	.	CAISGEGGLPYEQYF	TGTGCCATCAGTGGCGAGGGAGGCCTCCCCTACGAGCAGTACTTC
TRBJ1-5	16	.	TRBV18	.	CASSRNSVGTVQPQHF	TGTGCCAGCTCACGGAACAGCGTTGGGACGGTACAGCCCCAGCATTTT
TRBJ2-7	17	many	TRBV6-5	.	CASSYSRRGRGAYEQYF	TGTGCCAGCAGTTACTCCCGCCGGGGACGGGGCGCGTACGAGCAGTACTTC
TRBJ2-7	14	once	TRBV6-1	TRBD1	CASYPDRGWDEQYF	TGTGCCAGCTATCCGGACAGGGGATGGGACGAGCAGTACTTC
TRBJ1-2	14	many	TRBV6-2/TRBV6-3	TRBD1	CASSQQGARYGYTF	TGTGCCAGCAGCCAACAGGGGGCGCGGTATGGCTACACCTTC
TRBJ2-5	14	many	TRBV12-3/TRBV12-4	TRBD1	CASSFRTGVETQYF	TGTGCCAGCAGTTTTCGAACAGGGGTCGAGACCCAGTACTTC
TRBJ2-5	15	many	TRBV28	TRBD1	CASRNTGDDQETQYF	TGTGCCAGCAGGAACACAGGGGACGACCAAGAGACCCAGTACTTC
TRBJ1-2	15	many	TRBV6-5	.	CASSYGVRGGYGYTF	TGTGCCAGCAGTTACGGGGTTCGTGGTGGCTATGGCTACACCTTC
TRBJ1-3	14	few	TRBV6-1	.	CASLQSSSGNTIYF	TGTGCCAGCTTGCAATCTTCCTCTGGAAACACCATATATTTT
TRBJ2-7	17	many	TRBV12-3/TRBV12-4	TRBD2	CASSRLRLAGGKYEQYF	TGTGCCAGCAGTCGCCTGAGACTAGCGGGAGGGAAGTACGAGCAGTACTTC
TRBJ2-6	14	many	TRBV5-1	.	CATKDSSGANVLTF	TGCGCCACCAAAGACAGCTCTGGGGCCAACGTCCTGACTTTC
TRBJ1-1	16	many	TRBV7-6	TRBD1	CASSWGTGAANTEAFF	TGTGCCAGCAGCTGGGGGACAGGGGCGGCGAACACTGAAGCTTTCTTT
TRBJ1-1	14	many	TRBV24-1	TRBD1	CATSAPGQGTEAFF	TGTGCCACCAGTGCCCCGGGACAGGGGACTGAAGCTTTCTTT
TRBJ2-7	12	.	TRBV6-2/TRBV6-3	TRBD1	CASSYGQGEKYF	TGTGCCAGCAGTTACGGGCAGGGGGAGAAGTACTTC
TRBJ2-5	16	.	TRBV6-2/TRBV6-3	TRBD2	CASRTLAGVGQETQYF	TGTGCCAGCAGGACACTAGCGGGAGTAGGGCAAGAGACCCAGTACTTC
TRBJ2-2	14	many	TRBV19	.	CASKSLSNTGELFF	TGTGCCAGTAAATCGCTGTCGAACACCGGGGAGCTGTTTTTT
TRBJ1-1	14	.	TRBV7-8	.	CASSLAGAGVEAFF	TGTGCCAGCAGCTTAGCGGGGGCGGGGGTTGAAGCTTTCTTT
TRBJ1-6	14	many	TRBV12-3/TRBV12-4	TRBD1	CASSFGQDYSPLHF	TGTGCCAGCAGTTTTGGACAGGATTATTCACCCCTCCACTTT
TRBJ1-2	12	.	TRBV19	.	CASSVGRYGYTF	TGTGCCAGTAGTGTAGGACGTTATGGCTACACCTTC
TRBJ1-2	13	.	TRBV27	.	CASSYQGLVGYTF	TGTGCCAGCAGCTACCAGGGACTGGTGGGCTACACCTTC
TRBJ2-5	12	many	TRBV29-1	.	CSVVGTEETQYF	TGCAGCGTTGTGGGGACCGAAGAGACCCAGTACTTC
TRBJ2-7	16	.	TRBV11-2	TRBD2	CASSPDGTSGAYEQYF	TGTGCCAGCAGCCCAGACGGGACTAGCGGAGCCTACGAGCAGTACTTC
TRBJ1-1	14	.	TRBV7-2	.	CASSLQAVNTEAFF	TGTGCCAGCAGCCTGCAGGCCGTCAACACTGAAGCTTTCTTT
TRBJ2-7	14	once	TRBV28	.	CASSYRDRTYEQYF	TGTGCCAGCAGTTACCGCGACAGGACCTACGAGCAGTACTTC
TRBJ1-1	14	.	TRBV29-1	TRBD1	CSVNPQGEGTEAFF	TGCAGCGTTAATCCCCAGGGGGAAGGCACTGAAGCTTTCTTT
TRBJ2-7	15	many	TRBV29-1	TRBD2	CSVYGTSGSSYEQYF	TGCAGCGTTTATGGGACTAGCGGGAGCTCCTACGAGCAGTACTTC
TRBJ2-2	15	many	TRBV30	TRBD2	CAWSSSGWNTGELFF	TGTGCCTGGAGTAGTAGCGGGTGGAACACCGGGGAGCTGTTTTTT